The source of this TCR beta chain is a study of shared clonotypes between healthy human individuals. Comments on this clone: As yet, its antigen is unknown.

Per the germline V gene, CDR1 is MNHEY and CDR2 is SMNVEV (reference sequence). The CDR3 is made up of 16 amino acids. J was trimmed by 1 base and V by 6 bases; bases with no gene match: 6. Clones were sequenced by immunoSEQ multiplex PCR, and TCRdb holds only the in-frame ones, with some missing. Of about 2 million clones listed, 95% are singletons. Study-level results: It was observed that about 5% of naive CD4 clonotypes were shared across several donors.

The chain carries TRBV27 and TRBJ2-2, with 9 bases fitting TRBD2. The clonotype originates from a man aged 18-30 years in good health. Material for sequencing was naive CD4+ T cells sorted from blood. Subset of the sample: CD45RA+ positively selected. The CDR3 nucleotides read TGTGCCAGCAGCCAACCTAGCGGGGTGAACACCGGGGAGCTGTTTTTT. It yields the protein CASSQPSGVNTGELFF.